A single sample gave rise to the 26 T cell receptor beta chains below, sequenced in a study of human versus mouse CDR3 diversity and MHC coevolution. Assay used: immunoSEQ multiplex PCR; TCRdb lists only in-frame clones, some missing. The sample records tens of thousands of clones, 94% being singletons. The sample taken for sequencing was naive CD4+ T cells from blood. Subset indicated: CD45RO-negative CD62L-positive naive CD4 T cells. All receptors derive from a person aged 55 to 70 in good health.

The rearrangement links TRBV6-1 to TRBJ2-1; 8 positions agree with TRBD2. Looked up from germline, CDR1 is MNHNS and CDR2 is SASEGT. The CDR3 covers 13 residues. DNA for the CDR3: TGTGCAGGGGCGGGAGGCCCCTACAATGAGCAGTTCTTC. It specifies CAGAGGPYNEQFF.

The chain has TRBV6-5 and TRBJ2-7; TRBD2 agrees at 14 bases. The CDR3 extends over 16 amino acids. V shed 2 bases and J 7 bases; nucleotides not matched to a gene: 7. Germline loops: CDR1 MNHEY, CDR2 SVGAGI. For the CDR3, the DNA is TGTGCCAGCAGTTACCCGGGACTAGCGGGAGTGCGGGAGCAGTACTTC. This encodes CASSYPGLAGVREQYF.

This clone was seen a handful of times. This chain joins TRBV7-3 and TRBJ2-2; the D is unclear. Germline assignment: CDR1 SGHTA and CDR2 FQGTGA. The CDR3 totals 13 residues. V was cut by 2 bases and J by 3 bases, with 4 bases left in between. The CDR3 DNA follows: TGTGCCAGCAGCTTACAGGACACCGGGGAGCTGTTTTTT. Translation: CASSLQDTGELFF.

This chain joins TRBV19 and TRBJ2-3; 12 bases fit TRBD2. Trimming at V came to 4 bases and at J to 3 bases, leaving 5 bases not matched to a gene. This CDR3 is 16 amino acids long. The germline V gene encodes CDR1 LNHDA and CDR2 SQIVND (reference sequence). The chain's CDR3 is CASSTSGRARTDTQYF. The CDR3 region has the DNA TGTGCCAGTAGTACTAGCGGGAGGGCCAGGACAGATACGCAGTATTTT.

The chain is built from TRBV18 and TRBJ2-7; the match to TRBD2 covers 9 bases. Germline-derived CDR1 and CDR2 are KGHSH and LQKENI. CDR3 length equals 15 residues. The trim removed 1 base at V and 6 bases at J, leaving 7 bases unmatched. CDR3 nucleotide sequence: TGTGCCAGCTCACCACTGACTAGCGGACAGGCCGAGCAGTACTTC. This encodes CASSPLTSGQAEQYF. The full variable domain, rest sourced from reference TRBV18 and TRBJ2-7, is NAGVMQNPRHLVRRRGQEARLRCSPMKGHSHVYWYRQLPEEGLKFMVYLQKENIIDESGMPKERFSAEFPKEGPSILRIQQVVRGDSAAYFCASSPLTSGQAEQYFGPGTRLTVT.

The V and J genes are TRBV9 and TRBJ2-7; 9 bases are a match to TRBD2. J lost 3 bases, V lost 0 bases, and 7 bases had no gene match. This CDR3 comprises 16 residues. Germline values: CDR1 SGDLS, CDR2 YYNGEE. The CDR3 sequence is CASSVDPGTSIYEQYF. The CDR3 bases are TGTGCCAGCAGCGTAGACCCCGGGACTAGCATCTACGAGCAGTACTTC.

The rearrangement uses TRBV11-2 and TRBJ1-1; 8 nucleotides match TRBD1. The junction had 12 bases not matched to a gene; V was cut back by 5 bases and J by 4 bases. This CDR3 contains 16 residues. From germline, CDR1 is SGHAT and CDR2 FQNNGV. CDR3 loop: CASSRGIWTGFTEAFF. The CDR3, as DNA: TGTGCCAGCAGCCGAGGCATCTGGACAGGGTTCACTGAAGCTTTCTTT.

The sample holds one count of this clone. The rearrangement joins TRBV6-1 to TRBJ2-5; 9 nucleotides match TRBD2. Germline V gene lookup returns CDR1 MNHNS and CDR2 SASEGT. This CDR3 is built from 13 residues. The V segment lost 6 bases and the J segment 5 bases; nucleotides outside the gene matches: 4. The CDR3 coding sequence is TGTGCCAGCAGGGGACTAGCCGAGGAGACCCAGTACTTC. The encoded protein is CASRGLAEETQYF.

The V gene is TRBV6-6, the J gene TRBJ1-5, with D possibly being TRBD1 (5 bases). V was shortened by 6 bases and J by 1 base, with 10 bases between the two germline ends. The CDR3 consists of 14 residues. Per the germline V gene, CDR1 is MNHNY and CDR2 is SVGAGI (reference sequence). CDR3 sequence (DNA): TGTGCCAGCAGGCTAGACAGAAGCAATCAGCCCCAGCATTTT. Translation gives CASRLDRSNQPQHF.

V usage is TRBV7-2 and J usage is TRBJ1-2; 10 nucleotides line up with TRBD1. CDR3 size: 17 residues. V was pared by 5 bases and J by 3 bases, with 12 bases of the junction left unmatched. The V gene's germline CDR1 is SGHTA and CDR2 FQGNSA. The CDR3 is CASSRRTGGRVHYGYTF. In nucleotides, the CDR3 is TGTGCCAGCAGCAGACGGACAGGGGGGCGGGTTCACTATGGCTACACCTTC.

The rearrangement links TRBV14 to TRBJ2-7; maybe TRBD2 (6 bases). The CDR3 totals 17 residues. Trimming removed 0 bases at V and 0 bases at J, with 15 bases between. CDR1 is SGHDN and CDR2 is FVKESK in the germline V gene. The CDR3, as DNA: TGTGCCAGCAGCCAAGATTTGGGAGGCCGAGTCTCCTACGAGCAGTACTTC. Protein: CASSQDLGGRVSYEQYF.

This sequence joins TRBV5-1 and TRBJ2-7; 7 bases agree with TRBD1. Germline-derived CDR1 and CDR2 are SGHRS and YFSETQ. This CDR3 comprises 16 residues. V lost 7 bases and J lost 1; bases outside the gene matches: 14. This CDR3 reads CASRRAGTADSYEQYF. As DNA, the CDR3 is TGCGCCAGCCGGAGAGCCGGGACAGCGGATTCCTACGAGCAGTACTTC.

This sequence joins TRBV4-1 and TRBJ2-5; D uncertain. Germline V gene lookup returns CDR1 MGHRA and CDR2 YSYEKL. Between the trimmed V and J ends, which lost 1 base and 4 bases, there was a span of 16 bases. The CDR3 spans 16 residues. The CDR3 sequence is CASSQVSNSPGETQYF. CDR3 in DNA: TGCGCCAGCAGCCAAGTTTCCAACTCCCCTGGAGAGACCCAGTACTTC.

The rearrangement uses TRBV6-6 and TRBJ1-2; 7 nucleotides agree with TRBD1. The germline V gene has CDR1 MNHNY and CDR2 SVGAGI (reference sequence). This CDR3 spans 15 amino acids. The junction had 3 bases not matched to a gene; V was cut back by 2 bases and J by 0 bases. This CDR3 is CASSYPGTANYGYTF. The CDR3 DNA reads TGTGCCAGCAGTTACCCCGGGACAGCTAACTATGGCTACACCTTC.

J is TRBJ2-1 and V is TRBV5-1, with 11 bases identical to TRBD2. In germline, CDR1 is SGHRS, CDR2 YFSETQ. V lost 6 bases, J lost 1 base, and 6 bases stayed unmatched. This CDR3 has 16 amino acids. CDR3 sequence reads: CASKPTSGISYNEQFF. CDR3 nucleotides: TGCGCCAGCAAACCGACTAGCGGGATATCCTACAATGAGCAGTTCTTC.

This chain links TRBV5-6 with TRBJ1-1; D is uncertain. The V end lost 2 bases, the J end lost 0 bases, and 11 bases lay between the germline ends. CDR1 is SGHDT, CDR2 YYEEEE, per germline. The CDR3 runs to 15 residues. CDR3 in DNA: TGTGCCAGCAGCTTCCCAGGAAACATGAACACTGAAGCTTTCTTT. Amino acid sequence: CASSFPGNMNTEAFF.

The DNA of the CDR3 is TGTGCCAGCAGTACGCCCGGGACAGGCTCCCTCCACTTT. This sequence encodes CASSTPGTGSLHF. V is TRBV6-5 and J is TRBJ1-6; 8 positions agree with TRBD1. There are 13 residues in the CDR3. The J segment lost 14 bases and the V segment lost 5 bases, leaving 8 bases of the junction unmatched. CDR1 is MNHEY and CDR2 is SVGAGI in the germline V gene.

This chain uses TRBV7-8 with TRBJ1-1; D unresolved. Germline loops: CDR1 SGHVS, CDR2 FQNEAQ. Trimming took off 1 base at V and 4 bases at J, with 10 bases between the two ends. The CDR3 extends over 14 amino acids. The CDR3 bases are TGTGCCAGCAGCTTAGTTTGGGAGTCCACTGAAGCTTTCTTT. This encodes CASSLVWESTEAFF.

This chain joins TRBV5-1 and TRBJ2-1; 12 bases agree with TRBD1. Germline CDR1 SGHRS, CDR2 YFSETQ. With 4 bases clipped from V and 7 bases from J, the junction kept 6 bases outside the gene matches. The CDR3 is made up of 15 amino acids. CDR3 DNA sequence: TGCGCCAGCAGCCTACGGGACAGGGGGCGGAATGAGCAGTTCTTC. The encoded protein is CASSLRDRGRNEQFF.

V and J are TRBV11-3 and TRBJ2-2; TRBD2 might be the D (6 bases). CDR1 SGHNT and CDR2 YENEEA come from the germline V gene. V dropped 7 bases and J dropped 6 bases, with 18 bases sitting between them. The CDR3 is 15 amino acids. The CDR3 spells CASTSRPGVSGELFF. The CDR3 DNA sequence: TGTGCCAGCACCTCCCGGCCGGGAGTATCCGGGGAGCTGTTTTTT. Full variable domain (rest looked up from reference TRBV11-3 and TRBJ2-2): EAGVVQSPRYKIIEKKQPVAFWCNPISGHNTLYWYLQNLGQGPELLIRYENEEAVDDSQLPKDRFSAERLKGVDSTLKIQPAELGDSAVYLCASTSRPGVSGELFFGEGSRLTVL.

The chain links TRBV5-4 to TRBJ2-2; 7 bases fit TRBD2. There are 15 residues in the CDR3. J gave up 7 bases and V 6 bases, and 12 bases lay outside the gene matches. Germline V gene sequence: CDR1 SGHNT, CDR2 YYREEE (reference sequence). CDR3 nucleotides: TGTGCCAGCACCGAGAGCGGGGAGCGGAGCGGGGAGCTGTTTTTT. Protein sequence: CASTESGERSGELFF.

This chain links TRBV7-9 with TRBJ1-1; 8 bases are a match to TRBD1. Germline V lookup: CDR1 SEHNR, CDR2 FQNEAQ (reference sequence). This CDR3 has 14 amino acids. The junction had 4 bases not matched to a gene; V was cut back by 5 bases and J by 2 bases. CDR3 sequence: CASSRSGGNTEAFF. CDR3 DNA: TGTGCCAGCAGCCGGTCAGGGGGCAACACTGAAGCTTTCTTT.

The chain employs TRBV5-1 and TRBJ2-1; D might be TRBD2 (5 bases). Germline-derived CDR1 and CDR2 are SGHRS and YFSETQ. Between the trimmed V and J ends, which lost 4 bases and 0 bases, there was a span of 11 bases. The CDR3 length is 15 residues. The CDR3 spells CASSAGLYSYNEQFF. CDR3 nucleotides: TGCGCCAGCAGCGCAGGACTTTACTCCTACAATGAGCAGTTCTTC.

The genes are TRBV28 and TRBJ2-3; maybe TRBD2 (5 bases). Per germline, CDR1 MDHEN and CDR2 SYDVKM. The germline V and J ends were trimmed by 4 bases and 6 bases, with 17 bases remaining between them. The CDR3 sequence is 15 residues long. The CDR3 reads CASSWAAQRTDTQYF. DNA for the CDR3: TGTGCCAGCAGTTGGGCGGCACAAAGGACTGATACGCAGTATTTT.

The sample holds a few counts of this clone. This chain uses TRBV25-1 with TRBJ2-1; 12 bases align to TRBD2. J was trimmed by 3 bases and V by 5 bases; bases with no gene match: 2. This CDR3 is built from 15 residues. The germline CDR1 and CDR2 sequences are MGHDK and SYGVNS. CDR3 in DNA: TGTGCCAGCAGTCGGACTAGCGGGAACTACAATGAGCAGTTCTTC. This sequence encodes CASSRTSGNYNEQFF. Full variable domain (rest looked up from reference TRBV25-1 and TRBJ2-1): EADIYQTPRYLVIGTGKKITLECSQTMGHDKMYWYQQDPGMELHLIHYSYGVNSTEKGDLSSESTVSRIRTEHFPLTLESARPSHTSQYLCASSRTSGNYNEQFFGPGTRLTVL.

This chain uses TRBV6-1 with TRBJ2-1, with 8 bases matching TRBD2. The trim removed 6 bases at V and 6 bases at J, leaving 7 bases unmatched. Germline loops: CDR1 MNHNS, CDR2 SASEGT. The length of the CDR3 is 14 residues. The CDR3 protein is CASRRGTSGNEQFF. The CDR3 DNA reads as TGTGCCAGCAGGCGGGGGACTAGTGGCAATGAGCAGTTCTTC.